Following are 8 T cell receptor beta chains from one sample sequenced in a study of T cell repertoires in cytomegalovirus infection. The antigens for these receptors are not known. TCRdb used MiXCR to reprocess the reads, holding one entry per CDR3 protein. The profile shows about 85,000 distinct CDR3 sequences, roughly half of them singletons. The starting material was CD8+ T cells from cultured PBMCs, obtained from culture after CMV antigen stimulation. These TCRs come from a human donor in good health (CMV status not recorded). Some clones in this sample may be carry-over from other donors' samples.

V usage is TRBV12-3 or TRBV12-4 and J usage is TRBJ2-3, with TRBD2 matching over 7 bases. The ends lost 6 bases at V and 1 base at J; junction bases unmatched: 1. CDR3 size: 13 residues. The CDR3 region has the DNA TGTGCCAGCAGGAGCGGGGGCACAGATACGCAGTATTTT. Encoded protein: CASRSGGTDTQYF.

The V gene is TRBV28, the J gene TRBJ1-1; D is unresolved. Germline values: CDR1 MDHEN, CDR2 SYDVKM. The V end was cut by 2 bases, the J end by 1 base, with 17 bases between. The CDR3 extends over 17 amino acids. CDR3 in amino acids: CASSLGVVSLGNTEAFF. CDR3 sequence (DNA): TGTGCCAGCAGTTTAGGGGTTGTGTCACTGGGGAACACTGAAGCTTTCTTT. The whole variable domain, filled in from reference TRBV28 and TRBJ1-1, reads DVKVTQSSRYLVKRTGEKVFLECVQDMDHENMFWYRQDPGLGLRLIYFSYDVKMKEKGDIPEGYSVSREKKERFSLILESASTNQTSMYLCASSLGVVSLGNTEAFFGQGTRLTVV.

The chain recombines TRBV20-1 with TRBJ2-1; 7 bases line up with TRBD2. The germline V gene encodes CDR1 DFQATT and CDR2 SNEGSKA (reference sequence). The J segment lost 1 base and the V segment lost 6 bases, leaving 9 bases of the junction unmatched. The CDR3 totals 15 residues. The CDR3 here is CSAPWGGLSYNEQFF. CDR3 bases: TGCAGTGCCCCCTGGGGGGGTCTGTCCTACAATGAGCAGTTCTTC.

This clonotype was counted only a few times. This sequence joins TRBV9 and TRBJ1-5; 7 bases agree with TRBD1. The germline V gene has CDR1 SGDLS and CDR2 YYNGEE. The CDR3 has 15 residues. The V gene end was trimmed by 3 bases and the J gene end by 4 bases; junction bases not matched to a gene: 7. CDR3 region: CASSGPGTDNQPQHF. The CDR3 DNA is TGTGCCAGCAGCGGTCCCGGGACAGATAATCAGCCCCAGCATTTT.

This clonotype was picked up a small number of times. The J gene is TRBJ2-2, the V gene TRBV6-1; tentative D call: TRBD2 (5 bases). The ends were cut back, 0 bases at V and 10 bases at J, with 12 bases in the middle. The CDR3 is made up of 14 amino acids. Germline CDR1 and CDR2: MNHNS and SASEGT. The CDR3 bases are TGTGCCAGCAGTGAAGCGCTTCTTCGGGAGGAGCTGTTTTTT. It codes for CASSEALLREELFF.

The V and J genes are TRBV7-8 and TRBJ2-7; the D call may be TRBD1 or TRBD2 (5 bases each). CDR3 size: 14 residues. V lost 5 bases and J lost 7, with 18 bases in between. Germline V gene lookup returns CDR1 SGHVS and CDR2 FQNEAQ. The CDR3: CASSTYAGTREQYF. The CDR3 DNA reads TGTGCCAGCAGCACCTACGCCGGGACGCGAGAGCAGTACTTC.

As regards this clonotype: It is unclear where the CDR3 begins or ends on the DNA, so no DNA is shown, and the CDR3 is as TCRdb lists it. The chain couples TRBV11-1 to TRBJ2-2. The CDR3 extends over 13 residues, inclusive of both ends. Germline V lookup: CDR1 SGHAT, CDR2 FQDESV (reference sequence). The CDR3 protein is CASSLVRFGELFF.

V usage is TRBV7-3 and J usage is TRBJ2-5; 7 bases agree with TRBD1. V was pared by 5 bases and J by 3 bases, with 3 bases of the junction left unmatched. The CDR3 is 13 amino acids. Germline assignment: CDR1 SGHTA and CDR2 FQGTGA. CDR3 residues: CASSLQGEETQYF. For the CDR3, the DNA is TGTGCCAGCAGCCTCCAGGGGGAAGAGACCCAGTACTTC.